The present T cell receptor (beta chain) was sequenced within a study of cytomegalovirus exposure and HLA in healthy donors. Findings and limits, study-wide: Some TCR beta chains (roughly 150 of them) were listed as cytomegalovirus-associated. A later analysis found first-cohort TCR clusters tended to co-occur in the 120 or so validation repertoires.

Using immunoSEQ multiplex PCR, the repertoire was profiled, and TCRdb retains in-frame clones only, with some absent. The table has about 280,000 clones, over 75% seen once. Concerning this clone itself: Its antigen is not known.

Sequencing was done on a sample of PBMCs. The receptor was isolated from a woman aged 18-35 years in good health and CMV-seronegative.

CDR3 residues: CASSEVRQREAFF. DNA of the CDR3: TGTGCCAGCAGTGAGGTCAGACAGCGTGAAGCTTTCTTT. The chain has TRBV6-1 and TRBJ1-1; D might be TRBD1 (5 bases). V lost 3 bases and J 7 bases, leaving 12 bases between the germline ends. The CDR3 spans 13 residues. CDR1 MNHNS and CDR2 SASEGT come from the germline V gene.